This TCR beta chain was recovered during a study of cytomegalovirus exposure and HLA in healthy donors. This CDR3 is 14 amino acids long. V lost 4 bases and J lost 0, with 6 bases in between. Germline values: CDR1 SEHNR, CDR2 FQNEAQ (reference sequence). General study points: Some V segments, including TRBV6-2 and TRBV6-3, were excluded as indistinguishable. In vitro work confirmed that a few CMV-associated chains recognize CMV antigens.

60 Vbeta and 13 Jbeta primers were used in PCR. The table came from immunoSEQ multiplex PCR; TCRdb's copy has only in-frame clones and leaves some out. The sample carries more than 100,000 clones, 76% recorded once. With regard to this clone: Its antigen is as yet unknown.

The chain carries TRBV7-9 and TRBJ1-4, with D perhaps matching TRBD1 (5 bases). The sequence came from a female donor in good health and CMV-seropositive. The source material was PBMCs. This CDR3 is CASSSGATNEKLFF. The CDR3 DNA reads TGTGCCAGCAGCTCGGGGGCAACTAATGAAAAACTGTTTTTT. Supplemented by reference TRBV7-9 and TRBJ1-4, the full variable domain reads DTGVSQNPRHKITKRGQNVTFRCDPISEHNRLYWYRQTLGQGPEFLTYFQNEAQLEKSRLLSDRFSAERPKGSFSTLEIQRTEQGDSAMYLCASSSGATNEKLFFGSGTQLSVL.